This passage covers 32 T cell receptor beta chains from one sample sequenced in a study of Graves' ophthalmopathy and Graves' hyperthyroidism. Investigators amplified TCR beta CDR3 regions from RNA transcripts. The first-round RT-PCR employed HTBI primers together with the Qiagen OneStep RT-PCR kit. A multiplex PCR was then performed as the second round. MiXCR was run by TCRdb on the multiplex PCR reads, yielding one entry per CDR3 protein. This sample yields tens of thousands of distinct CDR3 sequences, of which 45% to 55% are seen a single time; 26% belongs to the top ten. Material for sequencing was peripheral blood. The receptors come from an adult woman with stable Graves' hyperthyroidism.

This clonotype was found many times. The junction departs from germline at one end; a sequencing error may be responsible. The chain carries TRBV20-1 and TRBJ2-2; D might be TRBD2 (6 bases). CDR1 and CDR2 from the germline V gene are DFQATT and SNEGSKA (reference sequence). CDR3 size: 14 residues. The CDR3 loop is CSARARENTGELFF. In DNA form, the CDR3 reads TGCAGTGCCAGAGCGCGGGAGAACACCGGGGAGCTGTTTTTT.

This clonotype was observed many times. The chain recombines TRBV2 with TRBJ1-1; D uncertain. Per the germline V gene, CDR1 is SNHLY and CDR2 is FYNNEI. The CDR3 consists of 16 residues. V lost 6 bases, J lost 1 base, and 18 bases lay in between. For the CDR3, the DNA is TGTGCCAGCAGAGGTATGCTTGGCTTCGGGAACACTGAAGCTTTCTTT. This encodes CASRGMLGFGNTEAFF.

In this sample, this clonotype turned up many times. The chain has TRBV10-3 and TRBJ2-3; unclear D gene. The CDR3 runs 17 residues. Per the germline V gene, CDR1 is ENHRY and CDR2 is SYGVKD. Trimming stripped 2 bases from V and 2 bases from J, with 17 bases between. The CDR3 DNA reads as TGTGCCATCAGTGAGCGGGCGGCGGAGATTTCCACAGATACGCAGTATTTT. This sequence encodes CAISERAAEISTDTQYF.

As to this clonotype: The CDR3 does not close with the conserved phenylalanine or tryptophan, likely indicating a read error. This sequence joins TRBV15 and TRBJ2-1, with TRBD1 matching 9 bases. Germline V gene data show CDR1 as LNHNV and CDR2 as YYDKDF (reference sequence). J lost 9 bases, V lost 5 bases, and 14 bases had no gene match. This CDR3 spans 16 amino acids. Here the CDR3 DNA reads TGTGCCACCAGCGGACCGACAGGGGGATCGAACAGTGAGCAGTTCCTC. Translated, it gives CATSGPTGGSNSEQFL.

This clonotype was seen a few times. V and J are TRBV7-8 and TRBJ1-1; tentatively, D is TRBD1 (6 bases). The CDR3 runs to 14 residues. V gave up 1 base and J gave up 1 base, with 7 bases separating them. Germline assignment: CDR1 SGHVS and CDR2 FQNEAQ. The chain's CDR3 is CASSLEGQNTEAFF. As DNA, the CDR3 is TGTGCCAGCAGCTTAGAGGGACAGAACACTGAAGCTTTCTTT.

Details on this clonotype: The junction differs from germline at one of its ends, possibly a read error. The rearrangement joins TRBV30 to TRBJ1-1, with a possible D match to TRBD1 (5 bases). This CDR3 spans 18 amino acids. Germline V gene sequence: CDR1 GTSNPN, CDR2 SVGIG (reference sequence). Here the CDR3 reads CAWSVLGREWTMNTEALF. CDR3 sequence (DNA): TGTGCCTGGAGTGTACTCGGCAGGGAGTGGACAATGAACACTGAAGCTCTCTTT.

This clonotype is labeled medium-sized. The rearrangement uses TRBV12-3 or TRBV12-4 and TRBJ2-7; 8 bases line up with TRBD2. The CDR3 loop spans 14 amino acids. The V gene end was trimmed by 3 bases and the J gene end by 3 bases; junction bases not matched to a gene: 4. The CDR3: CASSLQRGSYEQYF. CDR3 coding DNA: TGTGCCAGCAGTTTGCAGCGGGGGAGCTACGAGCAGTACTTC.

By its share, this clonotype is medium-sized. The chain links TRBV10-1 to TRBJ2-7; TRBD2 aligns across 11 bases. Germline loops: CDR1 WNHNN, CDR2 SYGVQD (reference sequence). Losses at the gene ends were 3 bases for V and 5 bases for J; bases not matched to a gene: 9. The CDR3 loop spans 16 amino acids. This chain's CDR3 is CASSEALAGGVNEQYF. CDR3 in DNA: TGCGCCAGCAGTGAAGCCCTAGCGGGAGGAGTGAACGAGCAGTACTTC.

This clonotype was counted a few times. The chain uses TRBV13 and TRBJ2-1; a weak D match, TRBD2 (5 bases). The length of the CDR3 is 15 residues. V was pared by 5 bases and J by 0 bases, with 11 bases between. Looked up from germline, CDR1 is PRHDT and CDR2 is FYEKMQ (reference sequence). The CDR3: CASSTGNSSYNEQFF. Written as DNA, the CDR3 is TGTGCCAGCAGCACCGGGAATAGCTCCTACAATGAGCAGTTCTTC.

This rearrangement joins TRBV20-1 to TRBJ2-7, with 12 nucleotides matching TRBD1. The CDR3 is 12 residues long. Trimming cost V 5 bases and J 6 bases; bases outside gene matches: 2. Germline-derived CDR1 and CDR2 are DFQATT and SNEGSKA (reference sequence). This chain's CDR3 is CSAGDRGREQYF. The CDR3, as DNA: TGCAGTGCTGGGGACAGGGGGCGCGAGCAGTACTTC.

By proportion, this clonotype is medium-sized. The J gene is TRBJ2-7, the V gene TRBV5-1; 14 nucleotides line up with TRBD2. Germline V gene lookup returns CDR1 SGHRS and CDR2 YFSETQ. This CDR3 is built from 16 residues. The trim removed 4 bases at V and 6 bases at J, leaving 9 bases unmatched. The CDR3: CASSGIGTSGGREQYF. CDR3 in DNA: TGCGCCAGCAGCGGAATCGGGACTAGCGGGGGACGCGAGCAGTACTTC.

In this sample, this clonotype turned up a few times. The DNA is omitted, as the CDR3 cannot be located on it reliably, and the CDR3 follows TCRdb's listing. The V gene is TRBV7-9, the J gene TRBJ2-5; TRBD2, the D gene given by the table, was not confirmed from the DNA. The CDR3 adds up to 22 amino acids, both ends counted. Germline CDR1 reads SEHNR; CDR2 reads FQNEAQ (reference sequence). The CDR3 loop is CASSFYICSARGTSGSQETQYF.

This clonotype was picked up many times. The chain has TRBV13 and TRBJ1-1; 9 nucleotides align to TRBD1. Germline V CDR1 and CDR2: PRHDT, FYEKMQ (reference sequence). This CDR3 comprises 13 residues. V shed 2 bases and J 9 bases; nucleotides not matched to a gene: 4. CDR3 region: CASSLPGTGKAFF. As DNA, the CDR3 is TGTGCCAGCAGCTTACCCGGGACAGGGAAAGCTTTCTTT.

This rearrangement joins TRBV24-1 to TRBJ1-1; tentatively, D is TRBD1 (6 bases). Germline assignment: CDR1 KGHDR and CDR2 SFDVKD. CDR3 length: 11 residues. Trimming cost V 7 bases and J 10 bases, with 12 bases left between them. The CDR3 protein is CATSGGGVAFF. The CDR3 coding sequence is TGTGCCACCAGCGGGGGCGGGGTAGCTTTCTTT.

The V call is TRBV7-2, the J call TRBJ1-2, with D possibly being TRBD1 (5 bases). This CDR3 is 15 amino acids long. Trimming stripped 3 bases from V and 4 bases from J, with 15 bases between. In germline, CDR1 is SGHTA, CDR2 FQGNSA. The CDR3 is CASSLPGLSAYGYTF. CDR3 DNA sequence: TGTGCCAGCAGCTTGCCGGGACTCTCAGCCTATGGCTACACCTTC.

This sequence joins TRBV11-1 and TRBJ1-2; 7 bases are a match to TRBD1. Germline CDR1 reads SGHAT; CDR2 reads FQDESV (reference sequence). The V and J ends lost 5 bases and 4 bases, in that order; junction bases with no gene match: 7. CDR3 length: 14 residues. Written as DNA, the CDR3 is TGTGCCAGCAGCCTCGACAGGGCGGGCTATGGCTACACCTTC. It encodes CASSLDRAGYGYTF.

The chain carries TRBV6-1 and TRBJ2-7, with D perhaps TRBD2 (6 bases). Looked up from germline, CDR1 is MNHNS and CDR2 is SASEGT. V was clipped by 2 bases and J by 2 bases, with 10 bases between them. The CDR3 is 14 residues long. In DNA, the CDR3 is TGTGCCAGCAGTGAATGGGGAGGACCCTACGAGCAGTACTTC. Protein product: CASSEWGGPYEQYF.

The chain uses TRBV29-1 and TRBJ1-5; TRBD1 aligns across 9 bases. Trimming at V came to 6 bases and at J to 9 bases, leaving 12 bases not matched to a gene. This CDR3 spans 14 amino acids. Germline-derived CDR1 and CDR2 are SQVTM and ANQGSEA. CDR3 sequence reads: CSVRQGTGYTPQHF. In DNA, the CDR3 is TGCAGCGTACGCCAGGGGACAGGGTATACGCCCCAGCATTTT.

The chain carries TRBV10-3 and TRBJ1-6; D is possibly TRBD1 (5 bases). The CDR3 is 19 amino acids. The germline V and J ends were trimmed by 3 bases and 6 bases, with 24 bases remaining between them. Germline V gene data show CDR1 as ENHRY and CDR2 as SYGVKD. CDR3 nucleotides: TGTGCCATCAGTGAATCCGTCAAAGCATTTCGGGGCTCTAATTCACCCCTCCACTTT. Encoded protein: CAISESVKAFRGSNSPLHF.

This chain joins TRBV20-1 and TRBJ1-5; D uncertain. Germline-derived CDR1 and CDR2 are DFQATT and SNEGSKA (reference sequence). Between the trimmed V and J ends, which lost 4 bases and 5 bases, there was a span of 12 bases. This CDR3 contains 13 residues. DNA for the CDR3: TGCAGTGCTACGGGAGGGCCTTATCAGCCCCAGCATTTT. Amino acid sequence: CSATGGPYQPQHF.

In this sample, this clonotype turned up many times. CDR3 bases: TGTGCCAGCAGGGGGGTGAGACAGCCCCAGCATTTT. Encoded protein: CASRGVRQPQHF. The V and J genes are TRBV19 and TRBJ1-5; 7 nucleotides line up with TRBD1. CDR3 length equals 12 residues. Germline loops: CDR1 LNHDA, CDR2 SQIVND (reference sequence). V lost 9 bases, J lost 7 bases, and 6 bases stayed unmatched.

The V and J genes are TRBV20-1 and TRBJ2-7; TRBD1 aligns across 8 bases. J lost 2 bases, V lost 8 bases, and 5 bases had no gene match. Germline lookup yields CDR1 DFQATT and CDR2 SNEGSKA (reference sequence). The length of the CDR3 is 12 residues. The CDR3 DNA reads as TGCAGTACCGGGACAGGACCCTACGAGCAGTACTTC. This gives the protein CSTGTGPYEQYF.

This clonotype was observed at least ten times. This chain connects TRBV5-1 to TRBJ2-2; D is uncertain. The germline V gene encodes CDR1 SGHRS and CDR2 YFSETQ. This CDR3 contains 14 residues. V was cut by 7 bases and J by 0 bases, with 10 bases left in between. CDR3 DNA: TGCGCCAGCGAGACATGGACGAACACCGGGGAGCTGTTTTTT. Protein sequence: CASETWTNTGELFF.

The chain recombines TRBV7-2 with TRBJ2-5; 10 nucleotides agree with TRBD1. This CDR3 has 16 amino acids. CDR1 is SGHTA and CDR2 is FQGNSA in the germline V gene. With 6 bases clipped from V and 7 bases from J, the junction kept 14 bases outside the gene matches. The CDR3: CASSPGTGAAFRTQYF. In DNA form, the CDR3 reads TGTGCCAGCAGTCCCGGGACAGGGGCGGCGTTTCGGACCCAGTACTTC.

There are many counts of this clonotype. The CDR3 DNA follows: TGCGCCAGCAGCTTGGGGCCAACTAGACAAGAGACCCAGTACTTC. This codes for CASSLGPTRQETQYF. The chain carries TRBV5-1 and TRBJ2-5; D perhaps matches TRBD2 (5 bases). In germline, CDR1 is SGHRS, CDR2 YFSETQ. Trimming stripped 0 bases from V and 2 bases from J, with 11 bases between. The CDR3 extends over 15 amino acids.

As for this clonotype: Given a much more abundant clone one base away, this may be a read error. In DNA, the CDR3 is TGTGCCTGGGGTCGGGCGGCTGGGGCCAACGTCCTGACTTTC. Translation gives CAWGRAAGANVLTF. V gene TRBV30 combines with J gene TRBJ2-6; no definite D call. This CDR3 has 14 residues. The V gene's germline CDR1 is GTSNPN and CDR2 SVGIG (reference sequence). Trimming took 5 bases from V and 2 from J, leaving 10 bases between them. Combining the CDR3 with reference TRBV30 and TRBJ2-6 gives the whole variable domain SQTIHQWPATLVQPVGSPLSLECTVEGTSNPNLYWYRQAAGRGLQLLFYSVGIGQISSEVPQNLSASRPQDRQFILSSKKLLLSDSGFYLCAWGRAAGANVLTFGAGSRLTVL.

This clonotype appeared many times. V is TRBV19 and J is TRBJ2-3; D is unresolved. Per the germline V gene, CDR1 is LNHDA and CDR2 is SQIVND (reference sequence). The V gene lost 5 bases and the J gene lost 0 bases, with 12 bases spanning the gap. This CDR3 is 15 amino acids long. CDR3 DNA: TGTGCCAGTAGTCTCGCTAGAGTGAGCACAGATACGCAGTATTTT. Translated: CASSLARVSTDTQYF. Variable domain in full (rest from reference TRBV19 and TRBJ2-3): DGGITQSPKYLFRKEGQNVTLSCEQNLNHDAMYWYRQDPGQGLRLIYYSQIVNDFQKGDIAEGYSVSREKKESFPLTVTSAQKNPTAFYLCASSLARVSTDTQYFGPGTRLTVL.

The chain's CDR3 is CASSFNPTGNTIYF. CDR3 nucleotide sequence: TGTGCCAGCAGCTTTAACCCGACAGGGAACACCATATATTTT. The gene calls are TRBV7-6 and TRBJ1-3, with 7 bases identical to TRBD1. This CDR3 region has 14 residues. Per the germline V gene, CDR1 is SGHVS and CDR2 is FNYEAQ. The V gene end was trimmed by 3 bases and the J gene end by 7 bases; junction bases not matched to a gene: 6.

This clonotype was picked up many times. The V call is TRBV11-2, the J call TRBJ2-5, with 12 nucleotides matching TRBD1. V trimming: 3 bases; J trimming: 4 bases; junction bases outside the gene matches: 3. There are 15 residues in the CDR3. In germline, CDR1 is SGHAT, CDR2 FQNNGV. CDR3 residues: CASSFGTGGLETQYF. The CDR3 nucleotides are TGTGCCAGCAGCTTTGGGACAGGGGGCCTAGAGACCCAGTACTTC.

Ten or more counts support this clonotype. The chain uses TRBV11-3 and TRBJ1-1; D is unresolved. The germline CDR1 and CDR2 sequences are SGHNT and YENEEA. Between the trimmed V and J ends, which lost 1 base and 0 bases, there was a span of 3 bases. The CDR3 is 13 amino acids. CDR3 sequence (DNA): TGTGCCAGCAGCTTAGGGGTGAACACTGAAGCTTTCTTT. Protein product: CASSLGVNTEAFF.

This clonotype was observed a few times. The J gene is TRBJ2-5, the V gene TRBV12-3 or TRBV12-4, with TRBD2 matching over 9 bases. After removal of 0 bases from V and 4 bases from J, the junction contained 6 bases not matched to a gene. There are 16 residues in the CDR3. This chain's CDR3 is CASSLAIAGDRETQYF. CDR3 bases: TGTGCCAGCAGTTTAGCAATAGCGGGAGATCGAGAGACCCAGTACTTC.

Comments on this clonotype: The junction differs from germline at one of its ends, possibly a read error. This sequence joins TRBV7-3 and TRBJ2-5; D is perhaps TRBD2 (6 bases). Germline CDR1 is SGHTA and CDR2 is FQGTGA. This CDR3 has 12 residues. The CDR3 DNA reads TGTGCCGGCAGCCGGAGGGAAGAGACCCAGTACTTC. As protein: CAGSRREETQYF.